The 31 T cell receptor beta chains given below trace back to one sample, sequenced in a study of metastatic and nonmetastatic thyroid tumors. TCRdb redid the clone calls on the PCR reads using MiXCR. Of about 59,000 clones listed, roughly 30% are singletons. Treatment of any kind had been given to no patient before thyroid surgery. The sample taken for sequencing was blood. The receptors originated from a female donor with papillary thyroid cancer or a benign thyroid nodule (not recorded which). Some clones in this sample may be carry-over from other donors' samples.

This clone showed up just once. This chain uses TRBV19 with TRBJ1-5; D not resolved. CDR1 is LNHDA, CDR2 SQIVND, per germline (reference sequence). V dropped 6 bases and J dropped 0 bases, with 18 bases sitting between them. The CDR3 length is 17 residues. CDR3 in amino acids: CASRNGSPLYSNQPQHF. The CDR3 coding sequence is TGTGCCAGTAGGAACGGCAGCCCATTGTATAGCAATCAGCCCCAGCATTTT.

This chain uses TRBV19 with TRBJ1-1; 7 nucleotides align to TRBD1. Germline lookup yields CDR1 LNHDA and CDR2 SQIVND (reference sequence). V dropped 3 bases and J dropped 0; count of bases not matched to a gene: 1. The CDR3 totals 14 residues. CDR3 coding DNA: TGTGCCAGTAGTATTGGGACAGTGAACACTGAAGCTTTCTTT. Encoded protein: CASSIGTVNTEAFF.

This clone was counted a few times. V gene TRBV7-2 combines with J gene TRBJ2-3; D remains ambiguous. CDR3 length: 13 residues. The germline gives CDR1 SGHTA, CDR2 FQGNSA. V was shortened by 2 bases and J by 4 bases, with 7 bases between the two germline ends. The DNA of the CDR3 is TGTGCCAGCAGCTTAATGGTTTCAGATACGCAGTATTTT. It yields the protein CASSLMVSDTQYF.

This chain uses TRBV11-3 with TRBJ2-5, with 12 positions matching TRBD2. This CDR3 has 15 residues. CDR1 SGHNT and CDR2 YENEEA come from the germline V gene. After removal of 5 bases from V and 4 bases from J, the junction contained 5 bases not matched to a gene. Here the CDR3 DNA reads TGTGCCAGCAGCCCTGGACTAGCGGGACGAGAGACCCAGTACTTC. This sequence encodes CASSPGLAGRETQYF. Full variable domain (rest looked up from reference TRBV11-3 and TRBJ2-5): EAGVVQSPRYKIIEKKQPVAFWCNPISGHNTLYWYLQNLGQGPELLIRYENEEAVDDSQLPKDRFSAERLKGVDSTLKIQPAELGDSAVYLCASSPGLAGRETQYFGPGTRLLVL.

The chain recombines TRBV2 with TRBJ2-7; D possibly corresponds to TRBD2 (6 bases). The CDR3 extends over 13 amino acids. Trimming removed 3 bases from V and 3 bases from J, with 9 bases in between. Germline-derived CDR1 and CDR2 are SNHLY and FYNNEI. The CDR3 DNA sequence: TGTGCCAGCAGTGATCCCGGGAGCTACGAGCAGTACTTC. Its translation is CASSDPGSYEQYF.

This clone was seen a handful of times. The rearrangement joins TRBV5-1 to TRBJ2-7, with D possibly being TRBD1 (5 bases). This CDR3 is built from 13 residues. Trimming removed 5 bases at V and 1 base at J, with 10 bases between. Germline V CDR1 and CDR2: SGHRS, YFSETQ. The CDR3 sequence is CASSRGRSYEQYF. CDR3 nucleotide sequence: TGCGCCAGCAGTAGGGGAAGGTCCTACGAGCAGTACTTC.

This clone appeared many times. The chain has TRBV3-1 and TRBJ2-2, with D possibly being TRBD1 (7 bases). The CDR3 extends over 14 amino acids. V dropped 8 bases and J dropped 2 bases, with 12 bases sitting between them. Germline V gene lookup returns CDR1 LGHDT and CDR2 YNNKEL (reference sequence). The CDR3 loop reads CASSRDSNTGELFF. The CDR3 DNA sequence: TGTGCCAGCTCGCGGGACAGTAACACCGGGGAGCTGTTTTTT.

This clone has more than one count but fewer than ten. Here the CDR3 reads CASSYSLDTQYF. The CDR3, as DNA: TGTGCCAGCAGTTACTCGCTAGATACGCAGTATTTT. This rearrangement joins TRBV6-6 to TRBJ2-3; D gene unclear. The length of the CDR3 is 12 residues. V dropped 0 bases and J dropped 5 bases, with 3 bases sitting between them. In germline, CDR1 is MNHNY, CDR2 SVGAGI (reference sequence).

The chain couples TRBV19 to TRBJ1-6, with D possibly being TRBD1 (5 bases). Germline CDR1 is LNHDA and CDR2 is SQIVND (reference sequence). V lost 4 bases and J lost 7, with 14 bases in between. The CDR3 covers 15 residues. CDR3 in amino acids: CASSSFRESNSPLHF. The DNA for the CDR3 is TGTGCCAGTAGTAGCTTCAGGGAAAGCAATTCACCCCTCCACTTT.

This chain uses TRBV7-8 with TRBJ1-1; D possibly corresponds to TRBD1 (5 bases). From germline, CDR1 is SGHVS and CDR2 FQNEAQ. Trimming took off 3 bases at V and 1 base at J, with 15 bases between the two ends. The CDR3 spans 16 residues. Written as DNA, the CDR3 is TGTGCCAGCAGCTTTGGGGGGGGAATGCCGAACACTGAAGCTTTCTTT. Translation: CASSFGGGMPNTEAFF.

This clone was picked up many times. The junction differs from germline at one of its ends, possibly a read error. This chain links TRBV7-9 with TRBJ2-7; maybe TRBD1 (6 bases). Germline values: CDR1 SEHNR, CDR2 FQNEAQ (reference sequence). The CDR3 is made up of 14 amino acids. The CDR3 loop reads CASSSRDTAYKQYF. CDR3 nucleotide sequence: TGTGCCAGCAGCTCTCGGGACACAGCCTACAAGCAGTACTTC.

CDR3 loop: CASSVGTSVSTDTQYF. CDR3 in DNA: TGTGCCAGCAGCGTAGGGACTAGCGTGAGCACAGATACGCAGTATTTT. The chain combines TRBV9 with TRBJ2-3; the match to TRBD2 covers 9 bases. Germline V gene lookup returns CDR1 SGDLS and CDR2 YYNGEE. The length of the CDR3 is 16 residues. With V trimmed by 0 bases and J by 0 bases, 2 bases remained unmatched. The full variable domain, in which reference TRBV9 and TRBJ2-3 provide the parts outside the CDR3, is DSGVTQTPKHLITATGQRVTLRCSPRSGDLSVYWYQQSLDQGLQFLIQYYNGEERAKGNILERFSAQQFPDLHSELNLSSLELGDSALYFCASSVGTSVSTDTQYFGPGTRLTVL.

This clone was observed many times. The chain carries TRBV30 and TRBJ1-6; the D is unclear. Germline assignment: CDR1 GTSNPN and CDR2 SVGIG (reference sequence). The CDR3 loop spans 12 amino acids. V lost 2 bases, J lost 7 bases, and 6 bases lay in between. The CDR3, as DNA: TGTGCCTGGAGTAAGAGGAATTCACCCCTCCACTTT. Translated: CAWSKRNSPLHF. The full variable domain, its missing parts supplied by reference TRBV30 and TRBJ1-6, is SQTIHQWPATLVQPVGSPLSLECTVEGTSNPNLYWYRQAAGRGLQLLFYSVGIGQISSEVPQNLSASRPQDRQFILSSKKLLLSDSGFYLCAWSKRNSPLHFGNGTRLTVT.

This clone has just a few counts. V gene TRBV6-1 combines with J gene TRBJ2-7, with D possibly matching TRBD1 (6 bases). The CDR3 covers 15 residues. Germline CDR1 MNHNS, CDR2 SASEGT. Trimming shortened V by 6 bases and J by 0 bases, and 15 bases separated the two germline ends. The CDR3 reads CASRTVTGLSYEQYF. The CDR3 DNA sequence: TGTGCCAGCAGAACCGTGACAGGCCTCTCCTACGAGCAGTACTTC.

This clone came up a few times. The CDR3 bases are TGTGCCAGCAGGCCTAACTATGGCTACACCTTC. It yields the protein CASRPNYGYTF. The chain joins TRBV28 to TRBJ1-2; D unclear. Germline V gene sequence: CDR1 MDHEN, CDR2 SYDVKM. The CDR3 covers 11 residues. Trimming took off 6 bases at V and 0 bases at J, with 2 bases between the two ends.

The genes are TRBV10-3 and TRBJ2-1; perhaps D is TRBD1 or TRBD2 (6 bases each). The V end was cut by 11 bases, the J end by 0 bases, with 20 bases between. The CDR3 loop spans 16 amino acids. From germline, CDR1 is ENHRY and CDR2 SYGVKD. The CDR3: CALTRGRDSSYNEQFF. The DNA for the CDR3 is TGTGCCCTAACCAGGGGTAGGGACTCCTCCTACAATGAGCAGTTCTTC.

The chain combines TRBV15 with TRBJ1-6; D gene ambiguous. V lost 0 bases, J lost 6 bases, and 3 bases lay in between. The CDR3 contains 13 residues. Germline lookup yields CDR1 LNHNV and CDR2 YYDKDF (reference sequence). The CDR3 spells CATSRDPNSPLHF. CDR3 DNA: TGTGCCACCAGCAGAGACCCTAATTCACCCCTCCACTTT.

CDR3 sequence (DNA): TGCAGTGCTAGCGCTGCTGACGGGACTAGCGGGACGGGAGAGCAGTTCTTC. Translation gives CSASAADGTSGTGEQFF. V and J are TRBV20-1 and TRBJ2-1; TRBD2 matches 13 bases. With 3 bases clipped from V and 10 bases from J, the junction kept 15 bases outside the gene matches. The CDR3 covers 17 residues. CDR1 DFQATT and CDR2 SNEGSKA come from the germline V gene (reference sequence).

This clone was recorded a few times. V usage is TRBV7-9 and J usage is TRBJ2-1; TRBD2 agrees at 7 bases. The CDR3 consists of 14 residues. The V and J ends lost 2 bases and 7 bases, in that order; junction bases with no gene match: 5. Germline-derived CDR1 and CDR2 are SEHNR and FQNEAQ (reference sequence). CDR3 loop: CASSLLLAQNEQFF. The CDR3 DNA follows: TGTGCCAGCAGCTTATTACTAGCGCAGAATGAGCAGTTCTTC.

This clone was picked up one time. The rearrangement links TRBV20-1 to TRBJ1-1; the match to TRBD1 covers 7 bases. The CDR3 spans 15 residues. J was trimmed by 0 bases and V by 4 bases; bases with no gene match: 8. Germline CDR1 and CDR2: DFQATT and SNEGSKA (reference sequence). The CDR3 DNA reads as TGCAGTGCTATACCCGATACAGGGGTGAACACTGAAGCTTTCTTT. Translation: CSAIPDTGVNTEAFF.

The rearrangement links TRBV5-1 to TRBJ1-1, with D possibly TRBD1 on 6 matching bases. The CDR3 is 14 amino acids. Per germline, CDR1 SGHRS and CDR2 YFSETQ. Trimming removed 2 bases at V and 1 base at J, with 9 bases between. The CDR3 nucleotides are TGCGCCAGCAGCTTACAGGGCTCGAACACTGAAGCTTTCTTT. Amino acid sequence: CASSLQGSNTEAFF.

As regards this clone: An end of the junction differs from the germline gene, which may be a read error. This chain joins TRBV28 and TRBJ1-2, with unresolved D. CDR1 MDHEN and CDR2 SYDVKM come from the germline V gene. CDR3 length: 13 residues. In DNA form, the CDR3 reads TGTGCCAACAGTTTCGTGGATATGTATGGCTACACCTTC. It specifies CANSFVDMYGYTF.

There are a few counts of this clone. The chain recombines TRBV2 with TRBJ2-7, with 8 bases fitting TRBD2. Germline CDR1 reads SNHLY; CDR2 reads FYNNEI. V was pared by 11 bases and J by 4 bases, with 13 bases of the junction left unmatched. This CDR3 is built from 14 residues. The CDR3 sequence: CASRGGMTLYEQYF. The CDR3 DNA is TGTGCCTCACGGGGGGGAATGACGCTTTACGAGCAGTACTTC. The entire variable domain, with the rest obtained from reference TRBV2 and TRBJ2-7, is as follows: EPEVTQTPSHQVTQMGQEVILRCVPISNHLYFYWYRQILGQKVEFLVSFYNNEISEKSEIFDDQFSVERPDGSNFTLKIRSTKLEDSAMYFCASRGGMTLYEQYFGPGTRLTVT.

Only a few counts were recorded for this clone. The V and J genes are TRBV28 and TRBJ2-7; TRBD1 might be the D (6 bases). This CDR3 spans 15 amino acids. The germline V gene encodes CDR1 MDHEN and CDR2 SYDVKM. Trimming stripped 8 bases from V and 0 bases from J, with 17 bases between. The CDR3: CASGLLGTSSYEQYF. In DNA, the CDR3 is TGTGCCAGCGGACTCTTAGGGACAAGCTCCTACGAGCAGTACTTC.

The chain is built from TRBV7-9 and TRBJ2-7; D gene ambiguous. The germline V gene encodes CDR1 SEHNR and CDR2 FQNEAQ (reference sequence). The V end lost 5 bases, the J end lost 2 bases, and 7 bases lay between the germline ends. CDR3 length: 12 residues. DNA of the CDR3: TGTGCCAGCAGCCCAGGAGCCTACGAGCAGTACTTC. Residues: CASSPGAYEQYF. Filled out from reference TRBV7-9 and TRBJ2-7, the complete variable domain reads DTGVSQNPRHKITKRGQNVTFRCDPISEHNRLYWYRQTLGQGPEFLTYFQNEAQLEKSRLLSDRFSAERPKGSFSTLEIQRTEQGDSAMYLCASSPGAYEQYFGPGTRLTVT.

This clone was seen more than once but under ten times. This chain joins TRBV6-1 and TRBJ2-3; TRBD2 matches 11 bases. This CDR3 region has 15 residues. The germline gives CDR1 MNHNS, CDR2 SASEGT. V dropped 7 bases and J dropped 4; count of bases not matched to a gene: 7. Here the CDR3 DNA reads TGTGCCAGCACCTTTACTAGCGGGAGACCAGATACGCAGTATTTT. Translating it yields CASTFTSGRPDTQYF.

This clone was detected many times. This chain uses TRBV12-3 or TRBV12-4 with TRBJ2-7; TRBD2 aligns across 8 bases. Germline trimming cut 4 bases from V and 7 bases from J; bases unmatched to any gene: 3. CDR3 length: 12 residues. This CDR3 reads CASSYRGGEQYF. The CDR3 coding sequence is TGTGCCAGCAGTTATCGGGGGGGAGAGCAGTACTTC.

This clone was seen once. V and J are TRBV5-1 and TRBJ1-2, with no clear D. From germline, CDR1 is SGHRS and CDR2 YFSETQ. The CDR3 has 15 amino acids. Trimming took off 0 bases at V and 1 base at J, with 10 bases between the two ends. The CDR3 sequence: CASSLAPAVNYGYTF. In nucleotides, the CDR3 is TGCGCCAGCAGCTTGGCGCCGGCGGTTAACTATGGCTACACCTTC.

The chain uses TRBV11-1 and TRBJ2-5, with D possibly called TRBD1 or TRBD2 (5 bases each). This CDR3 has 15 amino acids. V was pared by 8 bases and J by 4 bases, with 20 bases between. Germline V gene lookup returns CDR1 SGHAT and CDR2 FQDESV (reference sequence). In nucleotides, the CDR3 is TGTGCCAGCGAGGGTGCAGGGCCTCGTTTAGAGACCCAGTACTTC. It encodes CASEGAGPRLETQYF. The whole variable domain, remainder taken from reference TRBV11-1 and TRBJ2-5, is EAEVAQSPRYKITEKSQAVAFWCDPISGHATLYWYRQILGQGPELLVQFQDESVVDDSQLPKDRFSAERLKGVDSTLKIQPAELGDSAMYLCASEGAGPRLETQYFGPGTRLLVL.

The V and J genes are TRBV20-1 and TRBJ1-1, with D possibly TRBD1 on 6 matching bases. CDR3 length equals 16 residues. Per the germline V gene, CDR1 is DFQATT and CDR2 is SNEGSKA (reference sequence). V lost 0 bases and J 3 bases, leaving 17 bases between the germline ends. CDR3 nucleotide sequence: TGCAGTGCTAGAGATGGCAGGGGTCTAGCAGACACTGAAGCTTTCTTT. This sequence encodes CSARDGRGLADTEAFF.

Judged by abundance, this clone is medium-sized. The J gene is TRBJ1-2, the V gene TRBV7-8; a weak D match, TRBD1 (5 bases). The CDR3 runs to 12 residues. The germline V and J ends were trimmed by 4 bases and 5 bases, with 8 bases remaining between them. In germline, CDR1 is SGHVS, CDR2 FQNEAQ. The CDR3 here is CASSSTDYGYTF. The CDR3 region has the DNA TGTGCCAGCAGCTCGACAGATTATGGCTACACCTTC.